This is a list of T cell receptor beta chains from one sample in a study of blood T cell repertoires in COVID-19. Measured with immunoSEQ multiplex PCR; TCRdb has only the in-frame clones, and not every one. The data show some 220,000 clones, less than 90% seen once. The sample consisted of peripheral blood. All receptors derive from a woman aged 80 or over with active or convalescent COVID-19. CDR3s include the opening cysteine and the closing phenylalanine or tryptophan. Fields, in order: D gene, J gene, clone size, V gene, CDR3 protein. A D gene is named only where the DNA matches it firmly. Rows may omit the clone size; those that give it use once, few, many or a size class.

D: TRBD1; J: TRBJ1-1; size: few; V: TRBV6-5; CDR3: CASSPGQGRDTEAFF
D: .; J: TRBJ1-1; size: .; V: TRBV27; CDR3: CASSLVTANIANTEAFF
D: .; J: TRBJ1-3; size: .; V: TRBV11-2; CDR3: CASSVIGNTIYF
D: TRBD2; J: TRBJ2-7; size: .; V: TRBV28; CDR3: CASSDPSGGAYEQYF
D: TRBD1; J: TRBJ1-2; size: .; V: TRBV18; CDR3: CASSPGTGGDYGYTF
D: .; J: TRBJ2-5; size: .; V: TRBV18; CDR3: CASSPIQGWRKETQYF
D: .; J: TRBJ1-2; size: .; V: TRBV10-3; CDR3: CAISEQPTYGYTF
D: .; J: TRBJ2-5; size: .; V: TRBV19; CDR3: CASSISARAGETQYF
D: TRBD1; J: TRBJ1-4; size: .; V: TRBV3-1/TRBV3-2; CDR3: CASSLRQGDEKLFF
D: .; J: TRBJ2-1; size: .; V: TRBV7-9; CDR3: CASSFRVSGYNEQFF
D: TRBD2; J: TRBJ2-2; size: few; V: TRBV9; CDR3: CASSVGREGRGGELFF
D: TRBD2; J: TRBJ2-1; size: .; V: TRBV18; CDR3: CASSPPSTSGNEQFF
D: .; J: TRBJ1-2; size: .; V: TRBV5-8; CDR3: CASSLDRTRYGYTF
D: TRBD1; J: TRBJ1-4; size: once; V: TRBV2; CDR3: CASSEKTGYEKLFF
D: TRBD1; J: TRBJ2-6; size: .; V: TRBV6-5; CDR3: CATGTGGRGANVLTF
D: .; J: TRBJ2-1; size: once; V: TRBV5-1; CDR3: CASSLGGFLYNEQFF
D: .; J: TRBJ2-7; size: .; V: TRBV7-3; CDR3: CASSPQGGASEQYF
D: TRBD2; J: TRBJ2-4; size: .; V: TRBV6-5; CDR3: CASSRTSGAKNIQYF
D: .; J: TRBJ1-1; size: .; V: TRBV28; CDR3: CASSPSMAWMNTEAFF
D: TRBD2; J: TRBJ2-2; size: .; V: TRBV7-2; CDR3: CASSLVVLTSGRKAGELFF
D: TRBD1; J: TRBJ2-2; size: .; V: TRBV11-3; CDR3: CASSLQQGANTGELFF
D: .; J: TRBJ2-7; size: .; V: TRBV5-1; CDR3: CASSSFPGTRGYEQYF
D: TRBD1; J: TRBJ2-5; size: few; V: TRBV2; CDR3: CASSSQGGLEETQYF
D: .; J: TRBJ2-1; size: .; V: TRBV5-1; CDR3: CASSLGPSGGNNEQFF
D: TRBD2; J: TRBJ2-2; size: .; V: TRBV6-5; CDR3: CASNRGSPPPGELFF
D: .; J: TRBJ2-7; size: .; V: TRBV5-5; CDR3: CASRPPGGALEQYF
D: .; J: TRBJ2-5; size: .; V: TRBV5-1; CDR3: CASSLDSYQETQYF
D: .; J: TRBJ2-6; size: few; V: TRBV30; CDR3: CAWSAFGQSGANVLTF
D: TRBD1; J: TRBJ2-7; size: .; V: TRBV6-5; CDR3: CASYRGYEQYF
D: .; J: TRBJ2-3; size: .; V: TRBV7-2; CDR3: CASSSYPGTPSTDTQYF
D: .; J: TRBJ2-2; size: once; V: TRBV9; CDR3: CASSVRDSNTGELFF
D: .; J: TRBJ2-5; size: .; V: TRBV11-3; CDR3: CASSLGLAQETQYF
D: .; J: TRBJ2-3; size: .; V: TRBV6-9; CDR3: CASPRADTQYF
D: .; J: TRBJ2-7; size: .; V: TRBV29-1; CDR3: CSVEVASRVSYEQYF
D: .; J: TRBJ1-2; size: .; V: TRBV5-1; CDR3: CASSLDKNYGYTF
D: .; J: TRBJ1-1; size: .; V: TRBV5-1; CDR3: CASSLGGGGTEAFF
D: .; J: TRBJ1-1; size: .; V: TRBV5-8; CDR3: CASSLYLQRNTEAFF
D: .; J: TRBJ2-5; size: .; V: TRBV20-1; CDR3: CSAGERGETQYF
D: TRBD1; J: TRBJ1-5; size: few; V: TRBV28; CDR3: CASCLKFDDRGINQPQHF
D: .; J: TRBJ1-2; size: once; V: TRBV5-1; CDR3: CASSSGGSPNYGYTF
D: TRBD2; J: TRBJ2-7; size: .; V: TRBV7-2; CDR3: CASSLGTSASYEQYF
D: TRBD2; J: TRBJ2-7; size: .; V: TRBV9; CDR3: CASSVDGGAGEQYF
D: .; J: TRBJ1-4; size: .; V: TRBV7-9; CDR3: CASSFGARGEKLFF